This T cell receptor (beta chain) was documented in a study of blood T cell repertoires in COVID-19. Study in general: Specimens from acute and convalescent COVID-19 originated in the United States, Italy and Spain. T cells, B-cell-depleted T cells, or PBMCs supplied cDNA or gDNA.

This clone appeared a few times. CDR3 length equals 14 residues. The V end lost 3 bases, the J end lost 2 bases, and 11 bases lay between the germline ends. Per the germline V gene, CDR1 is LGHDT and CDR2 is YNNKEL (reference sequence). As handled by the study authors: Nucleated cell number was recorded as an estimate derived from reference gene primer amplification. Clones were read by immunoSEQ multiplex PCR, and TCRdb kept only the in-frame ones, dropping some. V, J and clone size derive from that table, while D and trimming were established from the DNA sequence. The sample includes a few hundred thousand clones, 81% of them seen just once.

The genes are TRBV3-1 (or the pseudogene TRBV3-2) and TRBJ2-7; TRBD1 is a possible D gene (5 bases). This TCR was recovered from a human donor with acute or convalescent COVID-19. The donor label of this sample is uncertain. Sequencing was carried out using peripheral blood. CDR3 protein: CASSQAGMAYEQYF. In nucleotides, the CDR3 is TGTGCCAGCAGCCAGGCAGGGATGGCCTACGAGCAGTACTTC.